This paragraph reports one TCR beta chain. This specimen belongs to a study of blood T cell repertoires in COVID-19. Overall study: Both acute and convalescent COVID-19 samples were obtained from the United States, Italy and Spain.

Per the authors' pipeline: Reference gene primer amplification gave estimated nucleated cell counts. Measured with immunoSEQ multiplex PCR; TCRdb has only the in-frame clones, and not every one. V and J calls and clone size are copied from that table; D and trimming were computed from the DNA. Of fewer than 300,000 clones listed, roughly 88% are singletons. Specimen: peripheral blood. This receptor was identified in a woman aged 25-40 years with acute or convalescent COVID-19.

The CDR3 region is CATSDTGPGDIQYF. CDR3 sequence (DNA): TGTGCCACCAGTGATACAGGGCCCGGGGACATTCAGTACTTC. This rearrangement joins TRBV24-1 to TRBJ2-4, with D perhaps matching TRBD1 (6 bases). This CDR3 has 14 residues. The germline V gene encodes CDR1 KGHDR and CDR2 SFDVKD. The germline V and J ends were trimmed by 3 bases and 8 bases, with 13 bases remaining between them.